This T cell receptor beta chain emerged from a study of T cells in tuberculosis. Study-wide background: IGRA-negative adolescents, IGRA-positive adolescents with latent tuberculosis and adults with active tuberculosis formed this South African cohort.

Comments on this clone: Its target is not known.

Time point reported: new active TB diagnosis, blood taken before or within 7 days of starting treatment. Findings and limits, study-wide: GMM-specific TCRs were nearer to active tuberculosis alpha repertoires, suggesting expansion.

Germline CDR1 reads SGHVS; CDR2 reads FNYEAQ. J was trimmed by 4 bases and V by 1 base; bases with no gene match: 0. The CDR3 loop spans 14 amino acids. Generated by immunoSEQ multiplex PCR, the TCRdb table keeps only in-frame clones and is missing some. The repertoire holds 47,000 or so clones, with over 90% as singletons. Sample: PBMCs, taken at tuberculosis diagnosis. This clonotype was obtained from an adult with tuberculosis. The chain employs TRBV7-6 and TRBJ1-5, with 8 bases matching TRBD1. CDR3 DNA: TGTGCCAGCAGCTTAGGGACAGGGAATCAGCCCCAGCATTTT. It specifies CASSLGTGNQPQHF.